This TCR beta chain originates from a study of blood T cells in healthy people across ages. A second about 6 to 12 cycle PCR used barcoded and J-beta primers. TCRdb called the 5' RACE reads again in MiXCR, with one record for every CDR3 protein. This sample has hundreds of thousands of distinct CDR3 sequences, with roughly two fifths found just once. This CDR3 is built from 15 residues. Germline V CDR1 and CDR2: MGHDK, SYGVNS. V gave up 6 bases and J gave up 0 bases, with 11 bases separating them. Many counts were recorded for this clonotype. The sequenced sample was blood. The TCR was taken from a man aged 80 or over in good health. The chain carries TRBV25-1 and TRBJ1-4, with D unresolved. The CDR3 DNA is TGTGCCAGCAGCGCTAATTTTGCAACTAATGAAAAACTGTTTTTT. It is translated as CASSANFATNEKLFF.